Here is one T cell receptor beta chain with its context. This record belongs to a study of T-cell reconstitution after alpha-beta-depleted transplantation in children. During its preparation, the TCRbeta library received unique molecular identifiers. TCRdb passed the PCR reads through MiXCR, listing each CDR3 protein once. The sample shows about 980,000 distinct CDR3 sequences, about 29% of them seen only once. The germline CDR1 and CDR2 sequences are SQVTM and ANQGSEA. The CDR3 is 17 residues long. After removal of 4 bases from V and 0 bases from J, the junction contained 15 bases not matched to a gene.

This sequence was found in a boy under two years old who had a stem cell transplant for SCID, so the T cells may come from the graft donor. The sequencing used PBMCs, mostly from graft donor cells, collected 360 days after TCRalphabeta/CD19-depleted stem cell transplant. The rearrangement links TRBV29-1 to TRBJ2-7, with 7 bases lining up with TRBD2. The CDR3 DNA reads TGCAGCGTTGGGGGAGACGAGCGGGGTATTATCTCCTACGAGCAGTACTTC. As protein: CSVGGDERGIISYEQYF.